The present entry profiles one TCR beta chain with its context. The antigen is unknown. This entry comes from a study of immune cell composition in non-small cell lung cancer. In the study overall: Lung adenocarcinoma or squamous carcinoma made up most tumours.

Sequencing was performed with immunoSEQ multiplex PCR; in TCRdb, only in-frame clones are kept and a portion is missing. Here the sample spans about 4,300 clones, about 80% being singletons. The CDR3 has 16 amino acids. With V trimmed by 6 bases and J by 1 base, 5 bases remained unmatched. CDR1 and CDR2 from the germline V gene are SNHLY and FYNNEI. General observations from the study: Tumour TCR-beta clonality showed no significant link to smoking pack-years. Lung adenocarcinomas had lower top 10 clone scores and clonality than squamous tumours.

The chain links TRBV2 to TRBJ2-6; 8 nucleotides align to TRBD2. The sequence was collected from a human donor with non-small cell lung cancer. Sequenced: lung tumor tissue. CDR3 nucleotide sequence: TGTGCCAGCAGCCCGGGACTAGGGTCTGGGGCCAACGTCCTGACTTTC. It is translated as CASSPGLGSGANVLTF.